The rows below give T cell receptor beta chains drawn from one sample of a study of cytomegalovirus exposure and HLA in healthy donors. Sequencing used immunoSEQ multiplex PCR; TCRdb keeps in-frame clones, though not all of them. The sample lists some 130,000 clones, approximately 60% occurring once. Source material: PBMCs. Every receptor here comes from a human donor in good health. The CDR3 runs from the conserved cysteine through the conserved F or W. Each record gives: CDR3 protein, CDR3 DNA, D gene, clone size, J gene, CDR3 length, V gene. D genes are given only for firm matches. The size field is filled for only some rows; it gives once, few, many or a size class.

CDR3 protein: CASSRRFRGQGETQYF
CDR3 DNA: TGTGCCAGCAGCCGCCGTTTTAGGGGGCAGGGAGAGACCCAGTACTTC
D gene: TRBD1
clone size: once
J gene: TRBJ2-5
CDR3 length: 16
V gene: TRBV28

CDR3 protein: CASSLQQGARTGELFF
CDR3 DNA: TGTGCCAGCAGCTTGCAGCAGGGGGCGCGGACCGGGGAGCTGTTTTTT
D gene: TRBD1
clone size: once
J gene: TRBJ2-2
CDR3 length: 16
V gene: TRBV7-3

CDR3 protein: CASSPGTGDREQYF
CDR3 DNA: TGTGCCAGCAGCCCCGGGACAGGGGATCGGGAGCAGTACTTC
D gene: TRBD1
clone size: few
J gene: TRBJ2-7
CDR3 length: 14
V gene: TRBV28

CDR3 protein: CASSENRDYGYTF
CDR3 DNA: TGTGCCAGCAGTGAAAACAGGGACTATGGCTACACCTTC
D gene: .
clone size: .
J gene: TRBJ1-2
CDR3 length: 13
V gene: TRBV6-5

CDR3 protein: CASSGVASTDTQYF
CDR3 DNA: TGTGCCAGCAGTGGAGTAGCTAGCACAGATACGCAGTATTTT
D gene: .
clone size: .
J gene: TRBJ2-3
CDR3 length: 14
V gene: TRBV2

CDR3 protein: CASSLGGAYEAQYF
CDR3 DNA: TGTGCTAGCAGCTTAGGGGGCGCATATGAGGCCCAGTACTTC
D gene: TRBD1
clone size: .
J gene: TRBJ2-5
CDR3 length: 14
V gene: TRBV7-7

CDR3 protein: CASGRDDTGELFF
CDR3 DNA: TGTGCCAGCGGGAGGGACGACACCGGGGAGCTGTTTTTT
D gene: TRBD2
clone size: .
J gene: TRBJ2-2
CDR3 length: 13
V gene: TRBV28

CDR3 protein: CASSNSYTSGSAQYF
CDR3 DNA: TGTGCCAGCAGCAACTCTTATACTAGCGGGAGCGCGCAGTATTTT
D gene: TRBD2
clone size: .
J gene: TRBJ2-3
CDR3 length: 15
V gene: TRBV28

CDR3 protein: CASSLGLAGELFF
CDR3 DNA: TGTGCCAGCAGCTTAGGGTTAGCCGGGGAGCTGTTTTTT
D gene: .
clone size: .
J gene: TRBJ2-2
CDR3 length: 13
V gene: TRBV7-6

CDR3 protein: CASSEVGTGGTEAFF
CDR3 DNA: TGTGCCAGCAGTGAAGTCGGGACAGGGGGCACTGAAGCTTTCTTT
D gene: TRBD1
clone size: .
J gene: TRBJ1-1
CDR3 length: 15
V gene: TRBV6-1

CDR3 protein: CASSEPHAGGREKLFF
CDR3 DNA: TGCGCCAGCAGTGAACCCCACGCAGGGGGTAGGGAAAAACTGTTTTTT
D gene: TRBD1
clone size: .
J gene: TRBJ1-4
CDR3 length: 16
V gene: TRBV10-2

CDR3 protein: CASSPPGVRSSYEQYF
CDR3 DNA: TGTGCCAGCAGCCCTCCGGGGGTACGCAGCTCCTACGAGCAGTACTTC
D gene: .
clone size: .
J gene: TRBJ2-7
CDR3 length: 16
V gene: TRBV5-4

CDR3 protein: CASSEVAFPGKGEETQYF
CDR3 DNA: TGTGCCAGCAGTGAAGTTGCCTTCCCGGGGAAAGGCGAAGAGACCCAGTACTTC
D gene: .
clone size: .
J gene: TRBJ2-5
CDR3 length: 18
V gene: TRBV2

CDR3 protein: CATSTRDRLHYGYTF
CDR3 DNA: TGTGCCACCAGCACCCGGGACAGGCTTCACTATGGCTACACCTTC
D gene: TRBD1
clone size: few
J gene: TRBJ1-2
CDR3 length: 15
V gene: TRBV15

CDR3 protein: CASSESSGRNQPQHF
CDR3 DNA: TGTGCCAGCAGTGAAAGTAGTGGTCGTAATCAGCCCCAGCATTTT
D gene: .
clone size: .
J gene: TRBJ1-5
CDR3 length: 15
V gene: TRBV6-1

CDR3 protein: CASSQVSGSGADTQYF
CDR3 DNA: TGCGCCAGCAGCCAAGTTAGCGGGAGTGGGGCAGATACGCAGTATTTT
D gene: TRBD2
clone size: .
J gene: TRBJ2-3
CDR3 length: 16
V gene: TRBV4-3

CDR3 protein: CASSTTGGPDTQYF
CDR3 DNA: TGTGCCAGTTCCACAACAGGGGGCCCAGATACGCAGTATTTT
D gene: TRBD1
clone size: .
J gene: TRBJ2-3
CDR3 length: 14
V gene: TRBV9

CDR3 protein: CASSPYRGEKLFF
CDR3 DNA: TGTGCCAGCAGCCCCTATCGGGGAGAAAAACTGTTTTTT
D gene: .
clone size: once
J gene: TRBJ1-4
CDR3 length: 13
V gene: TRBV5-4

CDR3 protein: CAISDSGTSSYEQYF
CDR3 DNA: TGTGCCATCAGTGACTCCGGGACTAGCAGCTACGAGCAGTACTTC
D gene: TRBD2
clone size: few
J gene: TRBJ2-7
CDR3 length: 15
V gene: TRBV10-3

CDR3 protein: CASSFNRATNEKLFF
CDR3 DNA: TGTGCCAGCAGCTTTAACAGGGCAACTAATGAAAAACTGTTTTTT
D gene: .
clone size: once
J gene: TRBJ1-4
CDR3 length: 15
V gene: TRBV5-6

CDR3 protein: CASSGGTSPYNEQFF
CDR3 DNA: TGTGCCAGCAGCGGTGGGACTAGCCCGTACAATGAGCAGTTCTTC
D gene: TRBD2
clone size: few
J gene: TRBJ2-1
CDR3 length: 15
V gene: TRBV2

CDR3 protein: CASSPLGSQPNEKLFF
CDR3 DNA: TGTGCCAGCTCACCCCTCGGGTCTCAACCCAATGAAAAACTGTTTTTT
D gene: .
clone size: .
J gene: TRBJ1-4
CDR3 length: 16
V gene: TRBV18

CDR3 protein: CASSPQGYEQYF
CDR3 DNA: TGTGCCAGTAGTCCACAGGGATACGAGCAGTACTTC
D gene: .
clone size: .
J gene: TRBJ2-7
CDR3 length: 12
V gene: TRBV27

CDR3 protein: CASSSLTGVNTEAFF
CDR3 DNA: TGTGCCAGCAGCTCGCTTACAGGGGTGAACACTGAAGCTTTCTTT
D gene: TRBD1
clone size: few
J gene: TRBJ1-1
CDR3 length: 15
V gene: TRBV7-2

CDR3 protein: CASSPKWLRDTGELFF
CDR3 DNA: TGCGCCAGCAGCCCTAAGTGGTTAAGAGACACCGGGGAGCTGTTTTTT
D gene: .
clone size: .
J gene: TRBJ2-2
CDR3 length: 16
V gene: TRBV5-1

CDR3 protein: CASRLAGGPMQETQYF
CDR3 DNA: TGCGCCAGCAGGCTAGCGGGAGGGCCGATGCAAGAGACCCAGTACTTC
D gene: TRBD2
clone size: .
J gene: TRBJ2-5
CDR3 length: 16
V gene: TRBV5-1

CDR3 protein: CASSPDMGTSGTGNF
CDR3 DNA: TGTGCCAGCTCACCGGATATGGGGACTAGCGGGACTGGGAACTTC
D gene: TRBD2
clone size: few
J gene: TRBJ2-7
CDR3 length: 15
V gene: TRBV18

CDR3 protein: CASSPVSLRVAGEGPTDTQYF
CDR3 DNA: TGTGCCAGCTCACCAGTGAGCCTACGGGTTGCGGGAGAAGGTCCCACAGATACGCAGTATTTT
D gene: TRBD2
clone size: few
J gene: TRBJ2-3
CDR3 length: 21
V gene: TRBV18

CDR3 protein: CASSTGTGASNTGELFF
CDR3 DNA: TGTGCCAGCAGTACCGGGACAGGGGCGTCAAACACCGGGGAGCTGTTTTTT
D gene: TRBD1
clone size: .
J gene: TRBJ2-2
CDR3 length: 17
V gene: TRBV28

CDR3 protein: CASSLMGTGNQPQHF
CDR3 DNA: TGTGCCAGCAGCTTAATGGGGACAGGGAATCAGCCCCAGCATTTT
D gene: TRBD1
clone size: .
J gene: TRBJ1-5
CDR3 length: 15
V gene: TRBV11-3

CDR3 protein: CSVILGQGVFTDTQYF
CDR3 DNA: TGCAGCGTCATCCTCGGACAGGGGGTTTTTACAGATACGCAGTATTTT
D gene: TRBD1
clone size: .
J gene: TRBJ2-3
CDR3 length: 16
V gene: TRBV29-1

CDR3 protein: CASSQEASGRYYEQYF
CDR3 DNA: TGCGCCAGCAGCCAGGAAGCTAGCGGGAGATACTACGAGCAGTACTTC
D gene: TRBD2
clone size: .
J gene: TRBJ2-7
CDR3 length: 16
V gene: TRBV4-3

CDR3 protein: CASSKDSGTSTDTQYF
CDR3 DNA: TGTGCCAGCAGCAAAGACAGCGGAACAAGCACAGATACGCAGTATTTT
D gene: .
clone size: once
J gene: TRBJ2-3
CDR3 length: 16
V gene: TRBV21-1

CDR3 protein: CASSRGLAGFTGELFF
CDR3 DNA: TGTGCCAGCAGCCGGGGACTAGCGGGATTCACCGGGGAGCTGTTTTTT
D gene: TRBD2
clone size: .
J gene: TRBJ2-2
CDR3 length: 16
V gene: TRBV5-6

CDR3 protein: CASSLGGLASTDTQYF
CDR3 DNA: TGTGCCAGCAGCTTAGGCGGACTAGCGAGCACAGATACGCAGTATTTT
D gene: TRBD2
clone size: .
J gene: TRBJ2-3
CDR3 length: 16
V gene: TRBV13

CDR3 protein: CASSPGTTSSGNTIYF
CDR3 DNA: TGTGCCAGCTCACCCGGGACAACCAGCTCTGGAAACACCATATATTTT
D gene: .
clone size: .
J gene: TRBJ1-3
CDR3 length: 16
V gene: TRBV18

CDR3 protein: CASSFGRQAFF
CDR3 DNA: TGTGCCAGTAGTTTTGGCAGGCAGGCTTTCTTT
D gene: .
clone size: .
J gene: TRBJ1-1
CDR3 length: 11
V gene: TRBV19